Sequencing of this T cell receptor (beta chain) was carried out in a study of cytomegalovirus exposure and HLA in healthy donors. This clone was observed a handful of times. CDR1 and CDR2 (germline): SGHTS, YDEGEE. The CDR3 consists of 13 residues. Trimming stripped 4 bases from V and 1 base from J, with 8 bases between. Both 60 Vbeta primers and 13 Jbeta primers went into the PCR. The data were produced by immunoSEQ multiplex PCR, yet TCRdb's version contains in-frame clones alone and is incomplete. The repertoire has 95,000 to 150,000 clones, roughly three fifths of them found once; the top ten carry roughly 8.6%.

The TCR was taken from a woman in her thirties or forties in good health and CMV-seropositive. Sequenced input: PBMCs. The chain combines TRBV5-8 with TRBJ1-1; D gene uncertain. In DNA, the CDR3 is TGTGCCAGCAGCCTTCCAGGGAACACTGAAGCTTTCTTT. Protein: CASSLPGNTEAFF.